The next 4 T cell receptor beta chains were all read from a single sample in a study of cytomegalovirus exposure and HLA in healthy donors. The PCR ran on 60 Vbeta and 13 Jbeta primers. Sequencing used immunoSEQ multiplex PCR; TCRdb keeps in-frame clones, though not all of them. The sample gives 150,000 to 200,000 clones, approximately 82% of which show up once; roughly 7.8% is in the top ten. Specimen: PBMCs. These receptors all stem from a woman aged 40-49 years in good health and CMV-seropositive.

The V and J genes are TRBV5-1 and TRBJ1-2; TRBD1 might be the D (5 bases). Germline CDR1 reads SGHRS; CDR2 reads YFSETQ. The CDR3 loop spans 17 amino acids. The V end was cut by 2 bases, the J end by 7 bases, with 24 bases between. The CDR3 nucleotides are TGCGCCAGCAGCTTTAGGAGGGGCGGAAGGATTAATGGTGGCTACACCTTC. This encodes CASSFRRGGRINGGYTF.

CDR3 nucleotide sequence: TGTGCCATCAGTGAGCCCACGGCCGGGACAGGGGGTGTAGATAACTATGGCTACACCTTC. It specifies CAISEPTAGTGGVDNYGYTF. The chain links TRBV10-3 to TRBJ1-2, with 11 bases aligning to TRBD1. Germline V lookup: CDR1 ENHRY, CDR2 SYGVKD. The V gene end was trimmed by 2 bases and the J gene end by 1 base; junction bases not matched to a gene: 15. The CDR3 loop spans 20 amino acids.

The chain carries TRBV6-6 and TRBJ1-4; tentatively, D is TRBD1 (6 bases). V was pared by 5 bases and J by 8 bases, with 15 bases between. The CDR3 length is 14 residues. Germline CDR1 is MNHNY and CDR2 is SVGAGI (reference sequence). CDR3 loop: CASSQGPGDEKLFF. CDR3 nucleotides: TGTGCCAGCAGTCAGGGGCCTGGGGACGAAAAACTGTTTTTT.

In its sample, this clone was seen a few times. The gene calls are TRBV2 and TRBJ2-7, with TRBD1 matching 7 bases. Trimming removed 5 bases from V and 3 bases from J; junction bases left unmatched: 10. The CDR3 runs 15 residues. Germline V lookup: CDR1 SNHLY, CDR2 FYNNEI. In nucleotides, the CDR3 is TGTGCCAGCAGTCCCGACAGGGCCGGGTTCTACGAGCAGTACTTC. Translation gives CASSPDRAGFYEQYF.